The 32 T cell receptor beta chains below were found in one sample sequenced in a study of tumor-infiltrating lymphocytes in primary liver carcinoma. From roughly 0.45 ug total RNA, TCR beta cDNA was generated with a primer in the constant region. Amplification in three nested multiplex PCR rounds with slightly modified ARM-PCR gave rise to TCR beta libraries. Rounds one and two of PCR, each of about 10 cycles, were primed with TRBV1-TRBV30 forward primers and a C-beta reverse primer. TCRdb fed the multiplex PCR reads into MiXCR, producing one record per CDR3 protein. The sample includes 70,000 to 75,000 distinct CDR3 sequences, 60% to 80% of them seen just once. Extraction of RNA together with DNA used about 18-31 mg of unsorted bulk tissue. The sample consisted of liver tumor tissue from sampling region 4. This sample's subset: tumor region T4, right-lateral pole. The source is a man aged 35-49 years with primary liver carcinoma and hepatitis B virus infection.

This clonotype was recorded once. At one end the junction does not follow the germline gene, possibly because of a read error. V and J are TRBV12-3 or TRBV12-4 and TRBJ2-1; TRBD1 matches 7 bases. CDR3 length: 15 amino acids. In nucleotides, the CDR3 is TGTGCCAGCAGCCCCACCGGGACAGACGACAATGAGCAGTTGTTC. This translates into CASSPTGTDDNEQLF.

Of note for this clonotype: No conserved phenylalanine or tryptophan is present at the end of the CDR3, so a read error is the likely explanation. The V call is TRBV10-3, the J call TRBJ2-3, with D possibly TRBD1 on 6 matching bases. CDR3 length: 15 amino acids. The germline V gene encodes CDR1 ENHRY and CDR2 SYGVKD. With 9 bases removed from V and 2 bases from J, the gap between germline ends came to 18 bases. The CDR3 spells CAISKDSPDTDTQYL. In DNA form, the CDR3 reads TGTGCCATTAGTAAGGACAGCCCTGACACAGATACGCAGTATTTG.

Comment on this clonotype: Given the absence of the conserved phenylalanine or tryptophan at the CDR3 end, a read error is likely. V and J are TRBV29-1 and TRBJ2-1; 7 nucleotides line up with TRBD2. CDR1 and CDR2 from the germline V gene are SQVTM and ANQGSEA. This CDR3 spans 14 amino acids. The V gene end was trimmed by 2 bases and the J gene end by 6 bases; junction bases not matched to a gene: 7. CDR3 nucleotide sequence: TGCAGCGTTGAATCCCGCGGGAGTTGCAATGAGCAGTTCTCC. Encoded protein: CSVESRGSCNEQFS.

Regarding this clonotype: A junction end diverges from the germline sequence, so it may reflect a read error. The chain employs TRBV7-8 and TRBJ1-4; possibly TRBD1 for D (6 bases). The germline V gene encodes CDR1 SGHVS and CDR2 FQNEAQ. The CDR3 sequence is 14 residues long. The CDR3 protein is CVSSPGVTNEKLFF. As DNA, the CDR3 is TGTGTCAGCAGCCCAGGGGTAACTAATGAAAAACTGTTTTTT.

This clonotype showed up just a few times. The conserved final phenylalanine or tryptophan is absent from the CDR3, which likely points to a read error. DNA of the CDR3: TGTGCCAGCAGCTTAGACTGGGGACAGGGAATAGGCTTGAAGACTGAAGCTTTCTCT. It is translated as CASSLDWGQGIGLKTEAFS. The rearrangement uses TRBV11-2 and TRBJ1-1; the match to TRBD1 covers 9 bases. The CDR3 sequence is 19 residues long. Germline V CDR1 and CDR2: SGHAT, FQNNGV.

The J gene is TRBJ2-1, the V gene TRBV18, with D uncertain. Germline assignment: CDR1 KGHSH and CDR2 LQKENI. Trimming stripped 3 bases from V and 7 bases from J, with 10 bases between. The CDR3 runs to 13 residues. CDR3 protein: CASSPRPENEQFF. CDR3 nucleotides: TGTGCCAGCTCACCGAGGCCGGAGAATGAGCAGTTCTTC.

This clonotype was seen a single time. V and J are TRBV11-2 and TRBJ2-7, with 9 bases lining up with TRBD1. The CDR3 has 15 amino acids. J lost 10 bases, V lost 4 bases, and 14 bases had no gene match. Per the germline V gene, CDR1 is SGHAT and CDR2 is FQNNGV. The CDR3 nucleotides are TGTGCCAGCAGCTCTACAGGGGGCCTGAGGTATGAACAGTACTTC. Its translation is CASSSTGGLRYEQYF.

This clonotype showed up just a few times. The CDR3 is CASSVGETQETQYF. CDR3 coding DNA: TGTGCCAGCAGTGTGGGGGAGACGCAAGAGACCCAGTACTTC. The chain is built from TRBV2 and TRBJ2-5; TRBD1 or TRBD2 may be the D gene (5 bases each). This CDR3 has 14 residues. The V gene's germline CDR1 is SNHLY and CDR2 FYNNEI. V was trimmed by 4 bases and J by 2 bases, leaving 11 bases between them. Full variable domain (missing parts from reference TRBV2 and TRBJ2-5): EPEVTQTPSHQVTQMGQEVILRCVPISNHLYFYWYRQILGQKVEFLVSFYNNEISEKSEIFDDQFSVERPDGSNFTLKIRSTKLEDSAMYFCASSVGETQETQYFGPGTRLLVL.

The sample holds one count of this clonotype. The genes are TRBV4-2 and TRBJ2-7; D is perhaps TRBD1 (7 bases). The germline V gene encodes CDR1 LGHNA and CDR2 YNFKEQ. The CDR3 is 15 residues long. V dropped 0 bases and J dropped 11 bases, with 20 bases sitting between them. This CDR3 is CASSQDARGLVAEYF. CDR3 in DNA: TGTGCCAGCAGCCAAGATGCCAGGGGGTTGGTAGCGGAGTACTTC.

By share of the sample, this clonotype is medium-sized. The J gene is TRBJ2-5, the V gene TRBV14, with no clear D. The germline V and J ends were trimmed by 1 base and 3 bases, with 6 bases remaining between them. Germline V CDR1 and CDR2: SGHDN, FVKESK. This CDR3 is built from 13 residues. This CDR3 is CASSQGLEETQYF. The CDR3 DNA reads as TGTGCCAGCAGCCAAGGGCTGGAAGAGACCCAGTACTTC.

This clonotype was observed a handful of times. Possible read error: a much larger clone is one base away. The CDR3 here is CASNLRGIYEQFF. The CDR3 region has the DNA TGCGCCAGCAACTTAAGGGGTATCTATGAGCAGTTCTTC. The rearrangement links TRBV5-1 to TRBJ2-1; possible D gene TRBD1, 5 bases. From germline, CDR1 is SGHRS and CDR2 YFSETQ. This CDR3 is 13 amino acids long. Trimming removed 6 bases at V and 8 bases at J, with 15 bases between.

At least ten counts were recorded for this clonotype. CDR3 in amino acids: CASSPGQMNTEAFF. The CDR3 DNA reads as TGCGCCAGCAGCCCGGGACAGATGAACACTGAAGCTTTCTTT. V and J are TRBV5-1 and TRBJ1-1; TRBD1 matches 7 bases. CDR1 is SGHRS and CDR2 is YFSETQ in the germline V gene. V lost 4 bases to trimming and J lost 0 bases; unmatched junction nucleotides: 3. The CDR3 runs 14 residues.

Concerning this clonotype: It may be a read error: a sequence one base away is much more abundant. This chain uses TRBV28 with TRBJ2-1, with D unresolved. Trimming pared 6 bases from V and 12 bases from J, leaving 12 bases between. The CDR3 contains 11 residues. CDR1 and CDR2 (germline): MDHEN, SYDVKM. This CDR3 reads CASSLEEGQFF. The CDR3, as DNA: TGTGCCAGCAGCCTTGAGGAAGGGCAGTTCTTC.

This clonotype showed up many times. The rearrangement joins TRBV5-1 to TRBJ2-5; D ambiguous. The CDR3 is made up of 14 amino acids. Germline V gene sequence: CDR1 SGHRS, CDR2 YFSETQ. V shed 0 bases and J shed 1 base, with 7 bases lying between them. The CDR3 reads CASSLGRTQETQYF. DNA of the CDR3: TGCGCCAGCAGCTTGGGACGGACCCAAGAGACCCAGTACTTC. The full variable domain, completed using reference TRBV5-1 and TRBJ2-5, is KAGVTQTPRYLIKTRGQQVTLSCSPISGHRSVSWYQQTPGQGLQFLFEYFSETQRNKGNFPGRFSGRQFSNSRSEMNVSTLELGDSALYLCASSLGRTQETQYFGPGTRLLVL.

This clonotype was observed at least ten times. The chain has TRBV6-6 and TRBJ2-7; 7 bases match TRBD2. Germline V gene sequence: CDR1 MNHNY, CDR2 SVGAGI (reference sequence). The J segment lost 5 bases and the V segment lost 7 bases, leaving 14 bases of the junction unmatched. The CDR3 totals 15 residues. CDR3 in amino acids: CASTIGREPTNEQYF. CDR3 nucleotide sequence: TGTGCCAGCACCATAGGGCGGGAGCCAACCAACGAGCAGTACTTC.

With respect to this clonotype: In this CDR3 the conserved last residue, phenylalanine or tryptophan, is missing, so a read error is likely. The genes are TRBV29-1 and TRBJ2-2; D remains unclear. The V end was cut by 3 bases, the J end by 8 bases, with 10 bases between. The germline gives CDR1 SQVTM, CDR2 ANQGSEA. The CDR3 has 12 amino acids. The CDR3 DNA reads as TGCAGCGTTGACCAAGGGCTAGGGGAGCTGTTTCTT. This translates into CSVDQGLGELFL.

Many counts were recorded for this clonotype. The chain is built from TRBV5-6 and TRBJ1-4; possible D gene TRBD1, 5 bases. This CDR3 region has 16 residues. The germline V gene encodes CDR1 SGHDT and CDR2 YYEEEE. The V gene lost 3 bases and the J gene lost 7 bases, with 19 bases spanning the gap. CDR3 bases: TGTGCCAGCAGCTGGCGGGACGCCTTCGCGCTTGAAAAACTGTTTTTT. As protein: CASSWRDAFALEKLFF.

This clonotype was seen at least ten times. The V call is TRBV7-9, the J call TRBJ2-1; D unresolved. Germline V lookup: CDR1 SEHNR, CDR2 FQNEAQ (reference sequence). Between the trimmed V and J ends, which lost 2 bases and 6 bases, there was a span of 11 bases. This CDR3 comprises 14 residues. The CDR3 here is CASSLSSSANEQFF. The CDR3 DNA follows: TGTGCCAGCAGCTTAAGCTCTAGTGCCAATGAGCAGTTCTTC.

Details on this clonotype: A read error may produce the germline difference seen at one junction end. V usage is TRBV4-1 and J usage is TRBJ2-7; no reliable D call. The CDR3 has 13 residues. CDR1 and CDR2 from the germline V gene are MGHRA and YSYEKL. The CDR3 DNA is TGCGGCAGCAGCCAAGATCGGAACTACGAGCAGTACTTC. Protein sequence: CGSSQDRNYEQYF.

With respect to this clonotype: A junction boundary mismatches the germline segment, possibly from a read error. The V gene is TRBV10-3, the J gene TRBJ2-5; possibly TRBD1 for D (5 bases). Germline CDR1 and CDR2: ENHRY and SYGVKD. This CDR3 is 12 amino acids long. In DNA, the CDR3 is TGTGTCATCAGTCTGGACAAACGGACCCAGTACTTC. The encoded protein is CVISLDKRTQYF.

With respect to this clonotype: A much bigger clone sits one base away, suggesting this may be a read error. The J gene is TRBJ1-6, the V gene TRBV28; D is possibly TRBD1 (5 bases). Germline CDR1 is MDHEN and CDR2 is SYDVKM. The CDR3 contains 13 residues. The CDR3 bases are TGTGCCCGCAGTTCATCCAGGGACTCACCCCTCCACTTT. Its protein is CARSSSRDSPLHF.

Concerning this clonotype: The conserved phenylalanine or tryptophan is not found at the CDR3 terminus, so this likely reflects a read error. This chain joins TRBV29-1 and TRBJ2-7; D is tentatively TRBD1 or TRBD2 (6 bases each). Germline CDR1 is SQVTM and CDR2 is ANQGSEA. The V gene lost 5 bases and the J gene lost 0 bases, with 17 bases spanning the gap. The CDR3 extends over 15 amino acids. CDR3 in DNA: TGCAGCGTTAGATTGCGGGACACCCTCTCCTACGAGCAGTACCTC. Protein sequence: CSVRLRDTLSYEQYL.

This clonotype was observed once. The missing conserved phenylalanine or tryptophan at the end of this CDR3 makes a read error likely. The CDR3, as DNA: TGTGCCAGCAGCTTTACAGGGGGGGACAGCTACGAGCAGTACTTA. Encoded protein: CASSFTGGDSYEQYL. The V and J genes are TRBV7-9 and TRBJ2-7, with a tentative D call TRBD1 (8 bases). This CDR3 has 15 amino acids. V lost 3 bases and J lost 3, with 15 bases in between. Germline V gene lookup returns CDR1 SEHNR and CDR2 FQNEAQ (reference sequence).

A word on this clonotype: An end of the junction differs from the germline gene, which may be a read error. This sequence joins TRBV4-1 and TRBJ1-3, with D hard to call. The germline gives CDR1 MGHRA, CDR2 YSYEKL. This CDR3 region has 19 residues. The CDR3 is CVSSQAVSGTLRSGNTIYF. The CDR3 coding sequence is TGCGTCAGCAGCCAGGCCGTAAGTGGAACGCTGCGGTCTGGAAACACCATATATTTT.

This sequence joins TRBV19 and TRBJ1-5, with D maybe TRBD1 (5 bases). This CDR3 region has 16 residues. V dropped 7 bases and J dropped 0 bases, with 16 bases sitting between them. The V gene's germline CDR1 is LNHDA and CDR2 SQIVND (reference sequence). CDR3 in DNA: TGTGCCAGTAACTATCTGGGGGGTAGTAGCAATCAGCCCCAGCATTTT. This sequence encodes CASNYLGGSSNQPQHF.

This clonotype has more than one count but fewer than ten. This chain links TRBV7-6 with TRBJ2-3, with TRBD2 matching over 7 bases. The CDR3 is 14 residues long. V shed 0 bases and J 3 bases; nucleotides not matched to a gene: 0. The germline V gene has CDR1 SGHVS and CDR2 FNYEAQ. The CDR3 DNA reads as TGTGCCAGCAGCTTAGCGGGGGGGACAGATACGCAGTATTTT. Protein: CASSLAGGTDTQYF.

Comments on this clonotype: A much larger clonotype is one base distant, so this may be a read error. The V and J genes are TRBV7-3 and TRBJ2-3; possibly TRBD2 for D (5 bases). Germline V gene data show CDR1 as SGHTA and CDR2 as FQGTGA. V gave up 2 bases and J gave up 4 bases, with 13 bases separating them. This CDR3 spans 15 amino acids. Here the CDR3 DNA reads TGTGCCAGCAGCTTATTTATTGGAGGTTCAGATACGCAGTATTTT. Translating gives CASSLFIGGSDTQYF.

This clonotype was picked up many times. The chain couples TRBV14 to TRBJ1-1; 7 bases fit TRBD1. Germline V gene lookup returns CDR1 SGHDN and CDR2 FVKESK. This CDR3 spans 15 amino acids. With V trimmed by 0 bases and J by 0 bases, 1 base remained unmatched. This chain's CDR3 is CASSQDTGVNTEAFF. For the CDR3, the DNA is TGTGCCAGCAGCCAAGACACAGGGGTGAACACTGAAGCTTTCTTT.

As to this clonotype: This clone may be a read error of a much larger clone one base away. The rearrangement uses TRBV7-2 and TRBJ2-5, with D possibly being TRBD1 (6 bases). The CDR3 runs to 13 residues. Germline V CDR1 and CDR2: SGHTA, FQGNSA. Trimming shortened V by 6 bases and J by 11 bases, and 19 bases separated the two germline ends. Written as DNA, the CDR3 is TGTGCCAGCAGGGGCAGGGGATGGGATGAGCAGTACTTC. Amino acids: CASRGRGWDEQYF.

V usage is TRBV12-5 and J usage is TRBJ1-1; D is unclear. This CDR3 is 12 amino acids long. Germline loops: CDR1 LGHNT, CDR2 FRNRAP. V was pared by 7 bases and J by 8 bases, with 14 bases between. Written as DNA, the CDR3 is TGTGCTAGTGATCCTGGTGGGCACGAAGCTTTCTTT. This translates into CASDPGGHEAFF.

For this clonotype: No conserved phenylalanine or tryptophan ends this CDR3, so it is likely a read error. The chain has TRBV10-1 and TRBJ2-5, with a tentative D call TRBD1 (5 bases). Trimming took 6 bases from V and 2 from J, leaving 16 bases between them. The CDR3 is 15 amino acids. Germline lookup yields CDR1 WNHNN and CDR2 SYGVQD (reference sequence). The DNA of the CDR3 is TGCGCCAGCAGCCCACTCACGACAGAGCAAGAGACCCAGTACTTA. It yields the protein CASSPLTTEQETQYL.

This clonotype was detected ten times or more. The V and J genes are TRBV5-4 and TRBJ2-3, with D uncertain. The CDR3 loop spans 13 amino acids. V lost 10 bases, J lost 0 bases, and 12 bases lay in between. The germline CDR1 and CDR2 sequences are SGHNT and YYREEE (reference sequence). The DNA for the CDR3 is TGTGCCTCGCAATCCGATAGCACAGATACGCAGTATTTT. Protein product: CASQSDSTDTQYF.